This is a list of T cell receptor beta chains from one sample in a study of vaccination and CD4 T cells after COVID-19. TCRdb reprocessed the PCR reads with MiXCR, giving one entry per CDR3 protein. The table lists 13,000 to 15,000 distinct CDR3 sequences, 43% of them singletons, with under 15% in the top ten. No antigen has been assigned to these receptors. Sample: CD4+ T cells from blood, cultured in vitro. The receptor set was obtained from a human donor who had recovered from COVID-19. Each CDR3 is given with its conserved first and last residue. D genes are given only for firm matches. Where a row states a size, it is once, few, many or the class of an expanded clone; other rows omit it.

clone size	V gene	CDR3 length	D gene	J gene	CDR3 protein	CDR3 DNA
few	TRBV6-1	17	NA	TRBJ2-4	CASRLSLQNLAKNIQYF	TGTGCCAGCCGGCTATCGCTCCAGAACTTAGCCAAAAACATTCAGTACTTC
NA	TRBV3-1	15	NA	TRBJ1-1	CASSQETGDYTEAFF	TGTGCCAGCAGCCAAGAGACGGGCGACTACACTGAAGCTTTCTTT
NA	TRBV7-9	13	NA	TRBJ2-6	CASSLAGANVLTF	TGTGCCAGCAGCTTAGCTGGGGCCAACGTCCTGACTTTC
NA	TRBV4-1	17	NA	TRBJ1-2	CASSQGGAGGLNYGYTF	TGCGCCAGCAGCCAGGGCGGAGCGGGGGGGCTTAACTATGGCTACACCTTC
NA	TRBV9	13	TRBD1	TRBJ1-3	CASSQGQGNTIYF	TGTGCCAGCAGCCAGGGACAGGGGAACACCATATATTTT
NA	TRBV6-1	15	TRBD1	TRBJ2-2	CASSLGQGDTGELFF	TGTGCCAGCAGCCTCGGACAGGGCGACACCGGGGAGCTGTTTTTT
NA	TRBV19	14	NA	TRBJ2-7	CASSGRTSSYEQYF	TGTGCCAGTAGTGGGCGGACAAGCTCCTACGAGCAGTACTTC
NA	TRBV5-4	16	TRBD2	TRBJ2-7	CASSLDRVGRSTEQYF	TGTGCCAGCAGCTTGGATCGGGTCGGGAGGTCTACGGAGCAGTACTTC
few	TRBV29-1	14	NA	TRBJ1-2	CSVEATGANYGYTF	TGCAGCGTTGAAGCAACAGGAGCTAACTATGGCTACACCTTC
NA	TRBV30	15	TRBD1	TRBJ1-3	CAWRLQGATGNTIYF	TGTGCCTGGAGATTACAGGGGGCGACTGGAAACACCATATATTTT
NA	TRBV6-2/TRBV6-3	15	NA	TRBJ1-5	CASSRRGPSNQPQHF	TGTGCCAGCAGCCGTCGTGGCCCTAGCAATCAGCCCCAGCATTTT
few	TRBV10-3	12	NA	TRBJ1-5	CAIGGTNQPQHF	TGTGCCATCGGGGGGACCAATCAGCCCCAGCATTTT
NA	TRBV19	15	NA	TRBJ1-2	CALWGALISGYGYTF	TGTGCCCTTTGGGGCGCTCTCATATCGGGCTATGGCTACACCTTC
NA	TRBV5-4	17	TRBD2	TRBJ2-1	CASSLATGLAGTGEQFF	TGTGCCAGCAGCTTGGCTACCGGACTAGCGGGGACGGGTGAGCAGTTCTTC
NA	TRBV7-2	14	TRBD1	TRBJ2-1	CASRTGTGYNEQFF	TGTGCCAGCAGGACCGGGACAGGGTACAATGAGCAGTTCTTC
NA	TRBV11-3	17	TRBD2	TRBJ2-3	CASSFPSAGGRWDTQYF	TGTGCCAGCAGCTTCCCATCAGCGGGGGGCCGCTGGGATACGCAGTATTTT
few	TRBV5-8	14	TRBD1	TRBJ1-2	CASSRSGGDYGYTF	TGTGCCAGCAGCCGATCAGGGGGCGACTATGGCTACACCTTC
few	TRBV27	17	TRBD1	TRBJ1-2	CASSSLETRDRVNGYTF	TGTGCCAGCAGTTCTCTAGAAACCCGGGACAGGGTTAATGGCTACACCTTC
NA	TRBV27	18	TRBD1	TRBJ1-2	CASSLQRGTGSAWGGYTF	TGTGCCAGCAGTTTACAGCGCGGGACAGGGTCCGCCTGGGGTGGCTACACCTTC
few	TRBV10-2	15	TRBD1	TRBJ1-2	CASSDPGQSDYGYTF	TGCGCCAGCAGTGACCCGGGACAGTCGGACTATGGCTACACCTTC
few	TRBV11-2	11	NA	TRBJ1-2	CASSAYYGYTF	TGTGCCAGCAGCGCCTACTATGGCTACACCTTC
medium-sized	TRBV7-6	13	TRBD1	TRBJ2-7	CASSSRQGWEQYF	TGTGCCAGCAGCTCCCGACAGGGGTGGGAGCAGTACTTC
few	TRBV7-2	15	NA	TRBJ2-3	CASSQISGGTDTQYF	TGTGCCAGCAGCCAAATTAGTGGGGGCACAGATACGCAGTATTTT
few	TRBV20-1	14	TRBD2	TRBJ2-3	CSAPTSGDTDTQYF	TGCAGTGCCCCGACTAGCGGGGACACAGATACGCAGTATTTT
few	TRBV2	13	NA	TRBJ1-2	CASSQSRNYGYTF	TGTGCCAGCAGTCAAAGTAGGAACTATGGCTACACCTTC
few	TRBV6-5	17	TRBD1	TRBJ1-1	CASSYLYDRVGNTEAFF	TGTGCCAGCAGTTACCTATACGACAGGGTAGGGAACACTGAAGCTTTCTTT
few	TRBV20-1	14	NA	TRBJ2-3	CSARALAESDTQYF	TGCAGTGCTAGAGCCTTGGCGGAATCAGATACGCAGTATTTT
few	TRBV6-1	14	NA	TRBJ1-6	CASSLTGLNSPLHF	TGTGCCAGCAGCCTTACCGGTCTTAATTCACCCCTCCACTTT
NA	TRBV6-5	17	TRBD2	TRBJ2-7	CASSLSSGGFSSYEQYF	TGTGCCAGCAGTTTGAGTAGCGGGGGCTTTAGCTCCTACGAGCAGTACTTC
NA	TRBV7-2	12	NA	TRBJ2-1	CASSLRTALPFF	TGTGCCAGCAGCCTACGGACCGCCCTGCCGTTCTTC
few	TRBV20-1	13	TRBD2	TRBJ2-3	CSARSGVAGTVNF	TGCAGTGCTAGATCCGGGGTAGCGGGGACTGTGAATTTT
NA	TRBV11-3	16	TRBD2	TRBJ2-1	CASSSVLAGEGNEQFF	TGTGCCAGCAGCTCCGTACTAGCGGGGGAAGGGAATGAGCAGTTCTTC
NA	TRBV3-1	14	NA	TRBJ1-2	CASSRSTESYGYTF	TGTGCCAGCAGTCGTTCGACAGAGAGCTATGGCTACACCTTC
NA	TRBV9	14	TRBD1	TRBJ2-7	CASSPRTGPYEQYF	TGTGCCAGCAGCCCCCGGACAGGGCCCTACGAGCAGTACTTC